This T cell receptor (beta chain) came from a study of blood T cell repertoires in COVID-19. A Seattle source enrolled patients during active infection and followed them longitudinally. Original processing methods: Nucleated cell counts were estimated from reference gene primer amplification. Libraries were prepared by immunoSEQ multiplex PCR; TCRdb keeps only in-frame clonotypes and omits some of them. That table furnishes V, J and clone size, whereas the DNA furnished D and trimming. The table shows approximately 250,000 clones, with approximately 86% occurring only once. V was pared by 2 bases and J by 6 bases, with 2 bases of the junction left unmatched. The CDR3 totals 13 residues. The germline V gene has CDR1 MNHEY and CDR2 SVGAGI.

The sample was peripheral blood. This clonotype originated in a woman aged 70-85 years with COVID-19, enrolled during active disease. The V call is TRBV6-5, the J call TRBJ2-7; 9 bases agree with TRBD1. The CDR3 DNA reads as TGTGCCAGCAGTTACGACAGGGGGGGCGAGCAGTACTTC. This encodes CASSYDRGGEQYF.